This T cell receptor (beta chain) was sequenced during a study of long-term antiretroviral therapy in people with HIV. It was version v3.0 of the immunoSEQ assay that was run at survey level. Repertoires were generated with immunoSEQ multiplex PCR, while TCRdb's copy carries only in-frame clones and drops some. The sample gives about 27,000 clones, approximately 80% of which show up once; approximately 8.3% is in the top ten. CDR3 size: 13 residues. V was pared by 2 bases and J by 5 bases, with 10 bases between. CDR1 is SGHAT and CDR2 is FQNNGV in the germline V gene. Here the sequenced sample was unsorted PBMCs, taken 3 years after starting antiretroviral therapy. The chain recombines TRBV11-2 with TRBJ2-7, with D perhaps TRBD2 (5 bases). This TCR derives from a middle-aged man with HIV. The CDR3 spells CASSLLAGDEQYF. CDR3 nucleotide sequence: TGTGCCAGCAGCTTACTGGCGGGTGACGAGCAGTACTTC. The variable domain in full, completed from reference TRBV11-2 and TRBJ2-7, reads EAGVAQSPRYKIIEKRQSVAFWCNPISGHATLYWYQQILGQGPKLLIQFQNNGVVDDSQLPKDRFSAERLKGVDSTLKIQPAKLEDSAVYLCASSLLAGDEQYFGPGTRLTVT.